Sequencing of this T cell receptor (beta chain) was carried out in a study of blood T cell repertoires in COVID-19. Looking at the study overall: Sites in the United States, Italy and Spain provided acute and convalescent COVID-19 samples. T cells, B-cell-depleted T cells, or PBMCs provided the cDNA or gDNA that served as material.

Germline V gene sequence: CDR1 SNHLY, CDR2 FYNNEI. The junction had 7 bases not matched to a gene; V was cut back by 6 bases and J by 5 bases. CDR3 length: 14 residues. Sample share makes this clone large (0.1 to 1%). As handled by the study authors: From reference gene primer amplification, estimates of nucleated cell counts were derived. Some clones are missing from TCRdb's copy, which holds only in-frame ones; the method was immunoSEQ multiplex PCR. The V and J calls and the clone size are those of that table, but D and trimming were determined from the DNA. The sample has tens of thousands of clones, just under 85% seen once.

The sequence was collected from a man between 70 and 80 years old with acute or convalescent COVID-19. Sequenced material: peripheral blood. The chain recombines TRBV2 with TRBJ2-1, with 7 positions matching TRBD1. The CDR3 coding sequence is TGTGCCAGCAGGCCCGGGACAGAAGACAATGAGCAGTTCTTC. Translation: CASRPGTEDNEQFF.